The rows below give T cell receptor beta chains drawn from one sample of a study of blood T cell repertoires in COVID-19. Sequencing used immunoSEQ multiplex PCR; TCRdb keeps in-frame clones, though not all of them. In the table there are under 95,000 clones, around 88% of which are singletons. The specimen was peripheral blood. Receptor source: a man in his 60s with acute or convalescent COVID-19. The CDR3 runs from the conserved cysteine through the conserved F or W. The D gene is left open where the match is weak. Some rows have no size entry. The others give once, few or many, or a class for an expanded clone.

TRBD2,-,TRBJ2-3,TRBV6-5,TGTGCCAGCAGGGTGGCGGGGGGGGTAAATACGCAGTATTTT,CASRVAGGVNTQYF
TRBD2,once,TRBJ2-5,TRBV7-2,TGTGCCAGCAGCTTAGCGACTAGCGGGGGGAAGACCCAGTACTTC,CASSLATSGGKTQYF
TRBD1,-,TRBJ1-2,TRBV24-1,TGTGCCACCAGTGATCCCCGGGACAGGCATATCTATGGCTACACCTTC,CATSDPRDRHIYGYTF
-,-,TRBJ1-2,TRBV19,TGTGCCATCTCGCGGGGCCAGTTATTGGGCTACACCTTC,CAISRGQLLGYTF
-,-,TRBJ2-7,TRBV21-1,TGTGCCAGCAGCTTCTCTTTGGGACAGGGTTCGTACGAGCAGTACTTC,CASSFSLGQGSYEQYF
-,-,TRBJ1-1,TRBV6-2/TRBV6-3,TGTGCCAGCAGCACGCGACAGGAAGCTTTCTTT,CASSTRQEAFF
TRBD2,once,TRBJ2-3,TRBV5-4,TGTGCCAGCAGCAGGACGGGGGGAAGCACAGATACGCAGTATTTT,CASSRTGGSTDTQYF
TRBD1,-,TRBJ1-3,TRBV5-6,TGTGCCAGCAGCTGGGGACAGCTTTCTGGAAACACCATATATTTT,CASSWGQLSGNTIYF
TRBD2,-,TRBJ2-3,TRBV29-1,TGCAGCGTAAACGGGGGGGATACGCAGTATTTT,CSVNGGDTQYF
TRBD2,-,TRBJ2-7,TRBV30,TGTGCCTCGACGCGGGGGGGCCTCTACGAGCAGTACTTC,CASTRGGLYEQYF
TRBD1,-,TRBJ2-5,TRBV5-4,TGTGCCAGCAGCCGGAAACAGGGGCAAGAGACCCAGTACTTC,CASSRKQGQETQYF
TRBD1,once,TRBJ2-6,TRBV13,TGTGCCAGCAGCCCGGACAGGGTCTCTGGGGCCAACGTCCTGACTTTC,CASSPDRVSGANVLTF
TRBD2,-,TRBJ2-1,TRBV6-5,TGTGCCAGCAGTTACCGGACTAGCGGAGAGCAGTTCTTC,CASSYRTSGEQFF
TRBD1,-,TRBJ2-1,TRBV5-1,TGCGCCAGCAGCCCTGGGACAGGGTGGTCCGATGAGCAGTTCTTC,CASSPGTGWSDEQFF
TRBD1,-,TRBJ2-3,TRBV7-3,TGTGCCAGCAGCGCCAGGGACAGCAGCACAGATACGCAGTATTTT,CASSARDSSTDTQYF
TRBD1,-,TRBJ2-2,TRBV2,TGTGCCAGCAGTGATTCCGGACAGGATAACACCGGGGAGCTGTTTTTT,CASSDSGQDNTGELFF
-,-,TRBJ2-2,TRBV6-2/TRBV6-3,TGTGCCAGCAGTTATACCGACACCAACACCGGGGAGCTGTTTTTT,CASSYTDTNTGELFF
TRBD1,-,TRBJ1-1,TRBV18,TGTGCCAGCTCACCGGACAGGTGGAACACTGAAGCTTTCTTT,CASSPDRWNTEAFF
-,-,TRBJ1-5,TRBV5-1,TGCGCCAGCAGACCAGACAGTGACAATCAGCCCCAGCATTTT,CASRPDSDNQPQHF
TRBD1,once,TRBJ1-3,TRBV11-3,TGTGCCAGCAGCTTAAACGGACAGGGCTCTGGAAACACCATATATTTT,CASSLNGQGSGNTIYF
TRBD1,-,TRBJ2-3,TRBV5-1,TGCGCCAGCAGCTTTACAGGGGCTCGCACAGATACGCAGTATTTT,CASSFTGARTDTQYF
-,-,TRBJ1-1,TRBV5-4,TGTGCCAGCACCTTCACCTGGGGACTTCCGAACACTGAAGCTTTCTTT,CASTFTWGLPNTEAFF
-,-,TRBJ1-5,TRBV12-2,TGTGCAAGTCGCTTAGCCGGCAGGGGCAATCAGCCCCAGCATTTT,CASRLAGRGNQPQHF
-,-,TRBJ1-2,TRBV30,TGTGCCTGGAGTGTTCCAGGGAAGGGCTACACCTTC,CAWSVPGKGYTF
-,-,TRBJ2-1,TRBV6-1,TGTGCCAGCAGTGAAGACGGTGTCTACAATGAGCAGTTCTTC,CASSEDGVYNEQFF
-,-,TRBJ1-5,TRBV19,TGTGCCAGTAGTATACTAGGGGCGGCTCAGCCCCAGCATTTT,CASSILGAAQPQHF
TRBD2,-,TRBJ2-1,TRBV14,TGTGCCAGCAGCCACGGCGGGGGGGGTCGGGAGTTCTTC,CASSHGGGGREFF
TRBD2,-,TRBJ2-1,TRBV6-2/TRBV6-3,TGTGCCAGCAGTTCTCCGGGGCGGGGGGCGTCCAATGAGCAGTTCTTC,CASSSPGRGASNEQFF